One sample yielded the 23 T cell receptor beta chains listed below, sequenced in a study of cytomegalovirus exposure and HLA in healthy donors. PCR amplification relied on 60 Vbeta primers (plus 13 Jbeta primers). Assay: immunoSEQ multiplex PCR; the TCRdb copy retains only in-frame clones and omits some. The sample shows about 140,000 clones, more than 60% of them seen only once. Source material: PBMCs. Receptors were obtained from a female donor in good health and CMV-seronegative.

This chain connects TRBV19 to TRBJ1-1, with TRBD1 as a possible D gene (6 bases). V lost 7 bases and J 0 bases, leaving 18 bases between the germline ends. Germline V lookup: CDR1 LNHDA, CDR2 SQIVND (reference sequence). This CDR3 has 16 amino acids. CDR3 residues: CASTSVGEGVNTEAFF. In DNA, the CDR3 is TGTGCCAGTACCTCCGTGGGCGAGGGGGTGAACACTGAAGCTTTCTTT.

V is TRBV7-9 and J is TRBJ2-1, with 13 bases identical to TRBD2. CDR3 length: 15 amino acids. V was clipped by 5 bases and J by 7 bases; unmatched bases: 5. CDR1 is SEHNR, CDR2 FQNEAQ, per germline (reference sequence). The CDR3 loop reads CASSIGLAGANEQFF. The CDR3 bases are TGTGCCAGCAGCATCGGACTAGCGGGAGCAAATGAGCAGTTCTTC.

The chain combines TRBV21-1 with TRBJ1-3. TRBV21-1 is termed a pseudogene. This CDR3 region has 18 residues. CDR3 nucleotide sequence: TGTGCCAGCAGCAAAGGAATACTAACGGGGTCCTCTGGAAACACCATATATTTT. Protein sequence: CASSKGILTGSSGNTIYF.

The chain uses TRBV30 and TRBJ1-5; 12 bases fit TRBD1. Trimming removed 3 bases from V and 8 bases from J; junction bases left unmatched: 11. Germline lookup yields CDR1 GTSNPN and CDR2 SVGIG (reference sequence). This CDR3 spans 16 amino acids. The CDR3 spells CAWRAGTGGGMEPQHF. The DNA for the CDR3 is TGTGCCTGGAGGGCGGGGACAGGGGGCGGAATGGAGCCCCAGCATTTT.

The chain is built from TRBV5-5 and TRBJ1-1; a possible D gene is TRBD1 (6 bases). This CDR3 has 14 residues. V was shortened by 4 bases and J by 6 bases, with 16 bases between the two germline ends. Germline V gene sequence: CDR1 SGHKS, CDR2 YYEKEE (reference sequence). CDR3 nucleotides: TGTGCCAGCAGCAAGGGCGCAGGGGCCGCTGAAGCTTTCTTT. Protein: CASSKGAGAAEAFF.

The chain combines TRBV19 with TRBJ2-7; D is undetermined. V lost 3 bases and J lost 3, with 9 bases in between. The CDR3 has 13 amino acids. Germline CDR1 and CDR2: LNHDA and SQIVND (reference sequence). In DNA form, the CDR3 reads TGTGCCAGTAGTATGATGGCAGACTACGAGCAGTACTTC. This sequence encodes CASSMMADYEQYF.

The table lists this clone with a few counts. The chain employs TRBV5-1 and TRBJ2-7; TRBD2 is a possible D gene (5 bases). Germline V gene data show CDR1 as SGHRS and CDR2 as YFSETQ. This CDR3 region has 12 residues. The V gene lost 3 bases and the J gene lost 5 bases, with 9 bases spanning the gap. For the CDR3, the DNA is TGCGCCAGCAGCTGGGGAGTTGACGAGCAGTACTTC. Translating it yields CASSWGVDEQYF.

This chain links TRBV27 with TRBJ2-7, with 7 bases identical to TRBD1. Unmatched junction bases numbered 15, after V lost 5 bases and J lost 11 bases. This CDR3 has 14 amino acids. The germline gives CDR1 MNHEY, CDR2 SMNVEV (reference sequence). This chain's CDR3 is CASSDPRGGATKYF. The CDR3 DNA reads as TGTGCCAGCAGTGATCCTCGAGGGGGCGCAACTAAGTACTTC.

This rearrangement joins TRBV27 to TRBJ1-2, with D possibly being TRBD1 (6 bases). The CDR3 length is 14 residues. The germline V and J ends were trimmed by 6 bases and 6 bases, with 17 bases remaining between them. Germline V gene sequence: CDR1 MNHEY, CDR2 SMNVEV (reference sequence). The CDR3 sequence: CASRYLGTFNGYTF. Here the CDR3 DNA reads TGTGCCAGCAGATACCTTGGGACATTTAATGGCTACACCTTC.

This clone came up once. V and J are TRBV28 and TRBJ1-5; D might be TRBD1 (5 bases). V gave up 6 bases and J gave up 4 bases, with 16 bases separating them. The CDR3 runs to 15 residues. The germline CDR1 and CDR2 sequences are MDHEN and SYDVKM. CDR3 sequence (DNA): TGTGCCAGCAGCCATCGTCAGGGTAGTAATCAGCCCCAGCATTTT. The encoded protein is CASSHRQGSNQPQHF.

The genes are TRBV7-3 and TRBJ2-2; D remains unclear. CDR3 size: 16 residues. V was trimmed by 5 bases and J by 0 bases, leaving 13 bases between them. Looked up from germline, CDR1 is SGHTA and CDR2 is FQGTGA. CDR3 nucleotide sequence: TGTGCCAGCAGCCCAAGACACTTCACGAACACCGGGGAGCTGTTTTTT. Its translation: CASSPRHFTNTGELFF. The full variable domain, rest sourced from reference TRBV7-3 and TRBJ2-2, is GAGVSQTPSNKVTEKGKYVELRCDPISGHTALYWYRQSLGQGPEFLIYFQGTGAADDSGLPNDRFFAVRPEGSVSTLKIQRTERGDSAVYLCASSPRHFTNTGELFFGEGSRLTVL.

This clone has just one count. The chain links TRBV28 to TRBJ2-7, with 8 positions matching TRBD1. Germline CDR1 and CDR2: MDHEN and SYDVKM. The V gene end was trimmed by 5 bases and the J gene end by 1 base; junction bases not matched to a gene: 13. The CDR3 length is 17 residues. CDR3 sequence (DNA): TGTGCCAGCAGTCCCGCAATGCCGGGACAGGAGTCCTACGAGCAGTACTTC. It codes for CASSPAMPGQESYEQYF.

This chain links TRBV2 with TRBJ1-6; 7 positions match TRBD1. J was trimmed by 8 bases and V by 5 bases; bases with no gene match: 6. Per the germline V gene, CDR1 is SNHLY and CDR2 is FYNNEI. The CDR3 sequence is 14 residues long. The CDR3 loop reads CASSSRGKDSPLHF. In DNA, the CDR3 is TGTGCCAGCAGTAGCAGGGGGAAGGATTCACCCCTCCACTTT.

The CDR3 nucleotides are TGCGCCAGCTCCGGGGGGGGAGGCCCGGGCGAGCAGTACTTC. It codes for CASSGGGGPGEQYF. The rearrangement joins TRBV10-2 to TRBJ2-7, with 8 bases matching TRBD2. Germline loops: CDR1 WSHSY, CDR2 SAAADI. The junction had 12 bases not matched to a gene; V was cut back by 8 bases and J by 6 bases. The CDR3 has 14 residues.

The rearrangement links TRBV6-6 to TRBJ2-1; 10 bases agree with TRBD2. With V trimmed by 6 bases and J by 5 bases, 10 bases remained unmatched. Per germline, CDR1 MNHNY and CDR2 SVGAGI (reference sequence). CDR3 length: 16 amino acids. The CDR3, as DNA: TGTGCCAGCAGCCCCCTAGGAAGCGGGGGGGACAATGAGCAGTTCTTC. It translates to CASSPLGSGGDNEQFF.

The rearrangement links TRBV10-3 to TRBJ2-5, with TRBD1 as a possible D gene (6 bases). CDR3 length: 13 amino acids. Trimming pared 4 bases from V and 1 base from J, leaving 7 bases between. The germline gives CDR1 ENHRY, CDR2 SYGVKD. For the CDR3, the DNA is TGTGCCATCAGTGCAGGGGCCCAAGAGACCCAGTACTTC. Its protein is CAISAGAQETQYF.

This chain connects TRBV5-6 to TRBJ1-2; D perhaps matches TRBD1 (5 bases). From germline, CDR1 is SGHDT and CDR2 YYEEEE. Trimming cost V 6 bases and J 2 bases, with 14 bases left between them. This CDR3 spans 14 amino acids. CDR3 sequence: CASTLGGVNYGYTF. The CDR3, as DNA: TGTGCCAGCACCCTGGGAGGGGTCAACTATGGCTACACCTTC.

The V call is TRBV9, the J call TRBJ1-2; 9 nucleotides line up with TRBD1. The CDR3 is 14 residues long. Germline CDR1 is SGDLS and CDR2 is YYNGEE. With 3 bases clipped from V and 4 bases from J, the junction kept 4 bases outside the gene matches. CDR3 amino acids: CASSGDRAPYGYTF. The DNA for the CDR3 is TGTGCCAGCAGCGGGGACAGGGCCCCCTATGGCTACACCTTC.

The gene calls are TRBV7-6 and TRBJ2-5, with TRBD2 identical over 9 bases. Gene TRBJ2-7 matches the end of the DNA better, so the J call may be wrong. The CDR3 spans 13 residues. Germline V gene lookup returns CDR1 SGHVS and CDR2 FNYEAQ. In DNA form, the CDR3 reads TGTGCCAGCAACATGGCGGGGGGGTACGAGCAGTACTTC. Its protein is CASNMAGGYEQYF.

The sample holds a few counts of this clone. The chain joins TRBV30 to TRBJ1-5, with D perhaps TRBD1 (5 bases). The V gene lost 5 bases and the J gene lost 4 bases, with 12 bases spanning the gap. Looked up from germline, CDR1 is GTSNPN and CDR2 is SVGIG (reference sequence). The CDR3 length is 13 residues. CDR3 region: CAWGRESNQPQHF. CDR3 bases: TGTGCCTGGGGCAGGGAATCAAATCAGCCCCAGCATTTT.

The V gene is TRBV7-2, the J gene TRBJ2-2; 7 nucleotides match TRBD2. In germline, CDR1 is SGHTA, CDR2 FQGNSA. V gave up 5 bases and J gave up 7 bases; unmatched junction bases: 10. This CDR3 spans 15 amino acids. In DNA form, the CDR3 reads TGTGCCAGCAGCCCCCAGACTAGCCGGGGCGGGGAGCTGTTTTTT. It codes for CASSPQTSRGGELFF.

Here the CDR3 DNA reads TGTGCCAGCAGCTTGGAAAACAGCATGAACACTGAAGCTTTCTTT. Amino acid sequence: CASSLENSMNTEAFF. The chain joins TRBV5-4 to TRBJ1-1, with D hard to call. Between the trimmed V and J ends, which lost 0 bases and 0 bases, there was a span of 9 bases. Looked up from germline, CDR1 is SGHNT and CDR2 is YYREEE (reference sequence). The CDR3 runs to 15 residues.

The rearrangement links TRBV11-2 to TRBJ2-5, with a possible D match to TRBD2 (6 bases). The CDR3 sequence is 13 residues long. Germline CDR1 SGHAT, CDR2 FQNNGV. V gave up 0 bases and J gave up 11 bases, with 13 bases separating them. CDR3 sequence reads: CASSLDNHREQYF. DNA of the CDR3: TGTGCCAGCAGCTTAGATAACCACCGGGAGCAGTACTTC. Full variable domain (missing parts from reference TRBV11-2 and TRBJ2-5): EAGVAQSPRYKIIEKRQSVAFWCNPISGHATLYWYQQILGQGPKLLIQFQNNGVVDDSQLPKDRFSAERLKGVDSTLKIQPAKLEDSAVYLCASSLDNHREQYFGPGTRLLVL.